This TCR beta chain came from a study of blood T cell repertoires in COVID-19. Across the whole study: Samples representing acute and convalescent COVID-19 were sourced from the United States, Italy and Spain. PBMCs, B-cell-depleted T cells, or T cells were the source of the cDNA or gDNA that made up the material.

Under the authors' procedure: From reference gene primer amplification, estimates of nucleated cell counts were derived. Assay used: immunoSEQ multiplex PCR; TCRdb lists only in-frame clones, some missing. The V and J calls and clone size were taken over from that table, and D and trimming were inferred from the DNA. The data contain 150,000 or so clones, 86% of them singletons. Deletions cut 4 bases from V and 4 bases from J, with 21 bases between. This CDR3 has 17 amino acids. The germline gives CDR1 SGHTS, CDR2 YDEGEE. The J gene is TRBJ2-1, the V gene TRBV5-8; perhaps TRBD2 as D (6 bases). Material: peripheral blood. The TCR was taken from a man aged 18 to 29 with acute or convalescent COVID-19. The CDR3 DNA reads as TGTGCCAGCAGCGTCCCTCCGGGAACAGGAGGGTACAATGAGCAGTTCTTC. It is translated as CASSVPPGTGGYNEQFF. The full variable domain, with the rest looked up from reference TRBV5-8 and TRBJ2-1, is EAGVTQSPTHLIKTRGQQATLRCSPISGHTSVYWYQQALGLGLQFLLWYDEGEERNRGNFPPRFSGRQFPNYSSELNVNALELEDSALYLCASSVPPGTGGYNEQFFGPGTRLTVL.